These T cell receptor beta chains were read from a single sample in a study of cytomegalovirus exposure and HLA in healthy donors. The assay was immunoSEQ multiplex PCR, and TCRdb's table has in-frame clones only and misses some. The sample shows 90,000 to 130,000 clones, roughly three quarters of them seen only once. Specimen: PBMCs. The receptors originated from a man aged 25 to 45 in good health and CMV-seropositive. The CDR3 runs from the conserved cysteine through the conserved F or W. D genes are given only for firm matches. Only part of the rows carry a size: once, few, many, or a class if the clone is expanded.

TRBV25-1	NA	TRBJ2-2	NA	TGTGCCAGCAGTGAATACCGACCTACAGGGCCGGGGACCGGGGAGCTGTTTTTT	CASSEYRPTGPGTGELFF
TRBV29-1	NA	TRBJ2-3	NA	TGCAGCGTTTTGGGCGTGGGCACAGATACGCAGTATTTT	CSVLGVGTDTQYF
TRBV11-2	NA	TRBJ1-1	NA	TGTGCCAGCGGTCAGGGTGGCCAATCCGACACTGAAGCTTTCTTT	CASGQGGQSDTEAFF
TRBV2	TRBD2	TRBJ2-7	NA	TGTGCCAGCAGTGAAGGACTAGCGGGTCGAAGCTCCTACGAGCAGTACTTC	CASSEGLAGRSSYEQYF
TRBV5-1	TRBD2	TRBJ2-3	once	TGCGCCAGCAGCTTGGGACTAGCGGGGGGGCCGAATACGCAGTATTTT	CASSLGLAGGPNTQYF
TRBV10-1	TRBD1	TRBJ2-7	NA	TGCGCCAGCCATGGACAGGGCCTCCGAAGGAGCTCCTACGAGCAGTACTTC	CASHGQGLRRSSYEQYF
TRBV6-6	NA	TRBJ2-1	NA	TGTGCCAGCAGTCTAGGGCCAGGGGAGCAGTTCTTC	CASSLGPGEQFF
TRBV27	TRBD2	TRBJ2-7	NA	TGTGCCAGCAGCTTTAGCGGGGGGACCTCCTACGAGCAGTACTTC	CASSFSGGTSYEQYF
TRBV6-1	NA	TRBJ1-6	NA	TGTGCCAGCAGACAGGGCTCCTATAATTCACCCCTCCACTTT	CASRQGSYNSPLHF
TRBV7-7	NA	TRBJ2-5	NA	TGTGCTAGCAGCTTAGTGGGGGGGCCCGGGGAGACCCAGTACTTC	CASSLVGGPGETQYF
TRBV7-8	NA	TRBJ2-7	few	TGTGCCAGCAGCTTAGGACAGTCCGACTACGAGCAGTACTTC	CASSLGQSDYEQYF
TRBV28	TRBD1	TRBJ1-2	once	TGTGCCAGCAGTACCGGGACAGGGGGCAGGTCCGGCTACACCTTC	CASSTGTGGRSGYTF
TRBV5-8	NA	TRBJ2-1	NA	TGTGCCAGCAGCTTGGTAGGAGGTGAGCAGTTCTTC	CASSLVGGEQFF
TRBV2	TRBD2	TRBJ2-1	NA	TGTGCCAGCGCACGGGGGGCGGGGGGTAGAAATGAGCAGTTCTTC	CASARGAGGRNEQFF
TRBV27	TRBD1	TRBJ1-2	NA	TGTGCCAGCAGTTTATTACGGGACAGGGGGCGGGAAGGCTACACCTTC	CASSLLRDRGREGYTF
TRBV7-9	NA	TRBJ1-2	NA	TGTGCCAGCAGCTTAGGAAACAGGCCTAACTATGGCTACACCTTC	CASSLGNRPNYGYTF
TRBV28	NA	TRBJ1-5	NA	TGTGCCAGCAGAACAGGGAACAATCAGCCCCAGCATTTT	CASRTGNNQPQHF
TRBV11-2	TRBD2	TRBJ2-3	NA	TGTGCCAGCAGCTCATACCTAGCGGGGGGACTACCCACAGATACGCAGTATTTT	CASSSYLAGGLPTDTQYF
TRBV5-1	NA	TRBJ1-1	NA	TGCGCCAGCAGCTGGCCAGGGATCGAAAGCACTGAAGCTTTCTTT	CASSWPGIESTEAFF
TRBV9	NA	TRBJ1-2	NA	TGTGCCAGCAGCGCCCACGGGGGGCTATGGGACTATGGCTACACCTTC	CASSAHGGLWDYGYTF
TRBV6-1	NA	TRBJ2-7	few	TGTGCCAGCCAGGGCATAGTGGGTTACGAGCAGTACTTC	CASQGIVGYEQYF
TRBV10-3	NA	TRBJ1-1	NA	TGTGCCATCAGTGGGGGGGGCCGGGCTGAAGCTTTCTTT	CAISGGGRAEAFF
TRBV5-1	NA	TRBJ1-2	NA	TGCGCCAGCAGCTTGGAAGGCGGGGAGCCCCAATATGGCTACACCTTC	CASSLEGGEPQYGYTF
TRBV7-9	TRBD1	TRBJ2-1	NA	TGTGCCAGCAGCCCACGGGACAGGGGGCCTGAGCAGTTCTTC	CASSPRDRGPEQFF
TRBV30	TRBD2	TRBJ2-1	NA	TGTGCCTGGAGTATTTTTAGGACTAGCGGGGGGGCCGCGAATGAGCAGTTCTTC	CAWSIFRTSGGAANEQFF
TRBV4-1	NA	TRBJ1-5	NA	TGCGCCAGCAGCCAAGTTGACATGGGCTGGTCAAGCAATCAGCCCCAGCATTTT	CASSQVDMGWSSNQPQHF
TRBV7-9	NA	TRBJ2-7	NA	TGTGCCAGCAGCTTAGCAAGGTCAGGGGAGCACGAGCAGTACTTC	CASSLARSGEHEQYF
TRBV9	TRBD1	TRBJ2-2	NA	TGTGCCAGCAGCGTTTACCGGGACAGGGGGCTCGGGGAGCTGTTTTTT	CASSVYRDRGLGELFF
TRBV19	NA	TRBJ2-1	few	TGTGCCAGTAGTATTCAGTATGGGGACACTAACAATGAGCAGTTCTTC	CASSIQYGDTNNEQFF
TRBV5-6	NA	TRBJ2-7	few	TGTGCCAGCAGCGCCGGGACACTAAGGGGCGAGCAGTACTTC	CASSAGTLRGEQYF
TRBV11-2	NA	TRBJ1-2	NA	TGTGCCAGCAGCTTAGATGGTTGGGCCGTAGCTAACTATGGCTACACCTTC	CASSLDGWAVANYGYTF
TRBV19	NA	TRBJ1-5	NA	TGTGCCAGTAGTCTGCGGACAGATAGCAATCAGCCCCAGCATTTT	CASSLRTDSNQPQHF
TRBV2	NA	TRBJ2-2	NA	TGTGCCAGCAGTGGCCCACGGGGTAGCGGGGAGCTGTTTTTT	CASSGPRGSGELFF